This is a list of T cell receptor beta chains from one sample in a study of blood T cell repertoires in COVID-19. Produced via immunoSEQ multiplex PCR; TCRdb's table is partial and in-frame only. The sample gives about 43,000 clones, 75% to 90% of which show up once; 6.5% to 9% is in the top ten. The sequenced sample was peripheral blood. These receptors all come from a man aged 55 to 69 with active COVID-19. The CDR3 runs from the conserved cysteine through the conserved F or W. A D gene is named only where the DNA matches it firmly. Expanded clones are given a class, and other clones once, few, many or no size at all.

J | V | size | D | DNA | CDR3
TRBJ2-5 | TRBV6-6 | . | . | TGTGCCAGCAGTTCCCGGCCCCAGGAAGAGACCCAGTACTTC | CASSSRPQEETQYF
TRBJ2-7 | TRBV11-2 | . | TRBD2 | TGTGCCAGCAGCTTAGGAGCGGGAACCTACGAGCAGTACTTC | CASSLGAGTYEQYF
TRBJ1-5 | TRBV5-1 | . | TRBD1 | TGCGCCAGCAGCCTAACCGGACAGGGAGGTGATCAGCCCCAGCATTTT | CASSLTGQGGDQPQHF
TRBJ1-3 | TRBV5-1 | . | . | TGCGCCAGCCGCCATGGGGCCTTAGACTCTGGAAACACCATATATTTT | CASRHGALDSGNTIYF
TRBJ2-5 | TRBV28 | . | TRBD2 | TGTGCCAGCAGTCCCGGGACTAGCGGGATGGAGACCCAGTACTTC | CASSPGTSGMETQYF
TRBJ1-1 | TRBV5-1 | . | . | TGCGCCAGCAGCTCCTCGGTGAACACTGAAGCTTTCTTT | CASSSSVNTEAFF
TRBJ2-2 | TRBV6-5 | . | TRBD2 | TGTGCCACCACACTAGCGGTCCCCACCGGGGAGCTGTTTTTT | CATTLAVPTGELFF
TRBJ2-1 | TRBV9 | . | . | TGTGCCAGCAGCGGAGGTATAGCCGGATACAATGAGCAGTTCTTC | CASSGGIAGYNEQFF
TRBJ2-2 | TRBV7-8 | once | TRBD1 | TGTGCCAGCAGCCGACAGGGGGTCGGCACCGGGGAGCTGTTTTTT | CASSRQGVGTGELFF
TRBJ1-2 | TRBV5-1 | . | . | TGCGCCAGCAGCTTGGGTCGGTACTATGGCTACACCTTC | CASSLGRYYGYTF
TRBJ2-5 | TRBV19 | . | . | TGTGCCAGTAGTACAGGACTTCAAGAGACCCAGTACTTC | CASSTGLQETQYF
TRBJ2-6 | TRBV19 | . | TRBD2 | TGTGCCAGTAGTATTCGGGGGGTTGGGGCCAACGTCCTGACTTTC | CASSIRGVGANVLTF
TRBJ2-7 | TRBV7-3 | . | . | TGTGCCAGCAGCTTAACCGGCGGTGGAGAGCAGTACTTC | CASSLTGGGEQYF
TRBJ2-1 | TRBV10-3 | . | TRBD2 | TGTGCCATCAGTTCTTTAGCGGGAGAGGGGTTCTTC | CAISSLAGEGFF
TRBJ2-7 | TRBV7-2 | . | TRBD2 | TGTGCCAGCAGCTCTAGCGGGGGACCCTACGAGCAGTACTTC | CASSSSGGPYEQYF
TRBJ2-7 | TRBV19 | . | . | TGTGCCAGTAGTTCAGAGCGGACCTACGAGCAGTACTTC | CASSSERTYEQYF
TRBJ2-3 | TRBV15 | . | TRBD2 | TGTGCCACCAGAAGAAGCGGGAACACAGATACGCAGTATTTT | CATRRSGNTDTQYF
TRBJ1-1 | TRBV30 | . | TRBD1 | TGTGCCTGGAGTGGGGGACAGGGGGCTCAAGCTTTCTTT | CAWSGGQGAQAFF
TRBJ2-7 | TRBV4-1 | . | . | TGCGCCAGCAGCCAGATACCCCAGGGAAGCTCCTACGAGCAGTACTTC | CASSQIPQGSSYEQYF
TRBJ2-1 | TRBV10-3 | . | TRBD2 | TGTGCCATCAGGTCCGGGACTAGCGGACACAATGAGCAGTTCTTC | CAIRSGTSGHNEQFF
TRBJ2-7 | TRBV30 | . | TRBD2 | TGTGCCTGGAGTTCCCCCCCTAGGCTAGCGGTGACCTACGAGCAGTACTTC | CAWSSPPRLAVTYEQYF
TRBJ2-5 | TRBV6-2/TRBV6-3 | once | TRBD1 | TGTGCCAGCAGTTACGGTGACAGGGGGCGAGAGACCCAGTACTTC | CASSYGDRGRETQYF
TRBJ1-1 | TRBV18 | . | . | TGTGCCAGCTCACCCGTTCAGTCGGAAGCTTTCTTT | CASSPVQSEAFF
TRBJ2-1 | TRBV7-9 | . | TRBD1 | TGTGCCAGCCGCACGGACAGGAGCTCCTACAATGAGCAGTTCTTC | CASRTDRSSYNEQFF
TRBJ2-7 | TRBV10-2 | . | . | TGCGCCAGCAGTGAAACCAGGGCGTCTTTCGGGGAGCAGTACTTC | CASSETRASFGEQYF
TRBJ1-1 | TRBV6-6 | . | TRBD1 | TGTGCCACCAAGACAGGGGAGCGCACTGAAGCTTTCTTT | CATKTGERTEAFF